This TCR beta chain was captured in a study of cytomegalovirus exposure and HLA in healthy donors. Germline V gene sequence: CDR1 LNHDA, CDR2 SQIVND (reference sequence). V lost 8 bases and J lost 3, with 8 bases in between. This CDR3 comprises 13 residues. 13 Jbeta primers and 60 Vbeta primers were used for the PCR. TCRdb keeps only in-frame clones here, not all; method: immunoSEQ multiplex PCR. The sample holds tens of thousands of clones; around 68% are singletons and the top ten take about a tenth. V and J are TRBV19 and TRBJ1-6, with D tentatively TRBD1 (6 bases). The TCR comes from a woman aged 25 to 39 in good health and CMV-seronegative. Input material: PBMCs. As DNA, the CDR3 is TGTGCCAGTGGACAGATCTATAATTCACCCCTCCACTTT. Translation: CASGQIYNSPLHF.